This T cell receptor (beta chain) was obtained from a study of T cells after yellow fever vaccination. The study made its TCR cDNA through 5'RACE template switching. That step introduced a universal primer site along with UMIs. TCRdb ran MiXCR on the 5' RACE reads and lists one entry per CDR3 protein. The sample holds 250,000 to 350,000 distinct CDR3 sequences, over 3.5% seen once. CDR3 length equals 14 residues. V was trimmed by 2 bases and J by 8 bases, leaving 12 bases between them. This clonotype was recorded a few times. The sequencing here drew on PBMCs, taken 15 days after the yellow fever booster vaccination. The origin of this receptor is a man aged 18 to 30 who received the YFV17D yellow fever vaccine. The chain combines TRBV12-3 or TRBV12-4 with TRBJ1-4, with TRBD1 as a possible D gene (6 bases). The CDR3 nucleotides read TGTGCCAGCAGTTTAACAGGGCTACACGAAAAACTGTTTTTT. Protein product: CASSLTGLHEKLFF.